One TCR beta chain is described in this entry. These data originate in a study of T cell responses to AZD1222 COVID-19 vaccine. Produced via immunoSEQ multiplex PCR; TCRdb's table is partial and in-frame only. The table lists approximately 110,000 clones, around 88% of them singletons. The V segment lost 10 bases and the J segment 8 bases; nucleotides outside the gene matches: 9. Germline CDR1 is SNHLY and CDR2 is FYNNEI. The CDR3 loop spans 12 amino acids. The chain carries TRBV2 and TRBJ1-2; 8 bases are a match to TRBD1. Material: peripheral blood, obtained on day 0 of AZD1222 vaccination. The receptor was isolated from an adult in good health. This chain's CDR3 is CATRDRFEGYTF. The CDR3 bases are TGTGCCACCCGGGACAGGTTTGAAGGCTACACCTTC.